The T cell receptor beta chain described here comes from a study of T cell responses to AZD1222 COVID-19 vaccine (TCRdb year 2021). Study-level background: AZD1222 recipients whose second dose came at about 4 weeks and those whose second dose came at about 12 weeks were combined into one group, since spike-specific TCR depth and breadth did not differ between the two schedules. Trial participants were enrolled by age into 18-55, 56-69 and 70-plus year subgroups, with about 150, 28 and 57 TCR-sequenced participants respectively. A total of roughly 240 trial participants underwent TCR sequencing, of whom about 210 received two doses of AZD1222 and roughly 25 received two doses of the MenACWY control vaccine.

Here is what the overall study found, with its caveats: After two AZD1222 doses, both the breadth and the depth of spike-specific TCRs were significantly higher than at day 0 and than in MenACWY recipients. The 56-69-year group was small, and its depth increase did not reach significance, likely because of low power. Because no samples from the day 14 peak response were available, repertoires could be characterized only after the peak T cell response. Reportedly, almost half of the unique spike-specific TCRs recognized epitopes lying outside the regions that are mutated in the B.1.351 and B.1.1.7 variants. Participants were mostly white British, with more females than males. The authors suggested clonal diversity may have been underestimated. Conclusions about previously exposed vaccinees are limited, since just 5 or 6 AZD1222 recipients were seropositive for SARS-CoV-2 at baseline. The whole spike protein was spanned by vaccine-associated CD4 TCRs, and dominant responses were seen in regions 160-218 and 743-854.

The CDR3 regions of human TCRbeta chains were analyzed by immunosequencing. For the original study's pipeline: Repertoire TCRs were matched against a reference library of SARS-CoV-2-specific TCRs generated with the MIRA antigen-specificity platform. Breadth was defined as the fraction of unique TCRs that were SARS-CoV-2-associated. Depth was defined as the fraction of total T cells that were SARS-CoV-2-associated. Using the MIRA data, each spike-specific TCR was assigned both to the spike region to which the TCR was reactive and to a CD4 or CD8 class. Log10-transformed breadth and depth values were compared by one-way ANOVA with Sidak's multiple comparisons tests. This immuneACCESS table, as held by TCRdb, lists in-frame sequences with V and J called but not all clones. Of the missing ones, under half trace to an unresolved V gene in checked studies; the others have no known cause. That table is the source of V, J and clone size, and D and trimming were worked out from the DNA. In all, the sample holds about 100,000 clones, and just over 85% of those were seen once. The ten largest clones add up to about 1.4% of the sample.

The sample's time point, from its label and the paper: baseline before first vaccination. Samples from vaccinated people were obtained from the UK trials COV001 and COV002, which included a single-blind randomized controlled phase 2/3 trial of AZD1222 (ChAdOx1 nCoV-19) in healthy adults. Trial participant PBMC samples were collected at day 0 and day 28 after the second dose for TCRbeta chain sequencing. Comment on this clone: Which antigen it targets is not known. Base qualities are not provided; no much larger clone lies one nucleotide away.

From the cysteine up to the phenylalanine, the CDR3 has a length of 14 residues. Only the CDR3 DNA stays, 42 bases, in frame from base 1. V is cut back by 5 bases and J by 2 bases, with 5 bases in the junction unmatched. The germline V gene sets CDR1 to SGHTA and CDR2 to FQGNSA. This clonotype was obtained from an adult in good health. The chain couples TRBV7-2 to TRBJ2-5; TRBD1 lines up with 7 middle nucleotides. Material: peripheral blood, obtained on day 0 of AZD1222 vaccination. In nucleotide form, the sequence is TGTGCCAGCAGCACTACAGGGGTTCAAGAGACCCAGTACTTC. It codes for CASSTTGVQETQYF.